The rows below give T cell receptor beta chains drawn from one sample of a study of blood T cell repertoires in COVID-19. Some clones are missing from TCRdb's copy, which holds only in-frame ones; the method was immunoSEQ multiplex PCR. This table has some 190,000 clones, about 85% appearing once. Material: PBMCs or T cells enriched from blood (not recorded which). The origin of the receptors is a woman in her forties in a cohort exposed to, infected with or recovered from COVID-19 (not recorded which). Both conserved end residues are part of each CDR3. D genes are given only for firm matches. Size is omitted from some rows. Given values are once, few, many or a class for expanded clones.

V gene	J gene	D gene	clone size	CDR3 DNA	CDR3 protein
TRBV9	TRBJ1-2	TRBD1	.	TGTGCCAGCAGCGCCACGGGACAGATCCGCTACACCTTC	CASSATGQIRYTF
TRBV5-1	TRBJ2-7	.	few	TGCGCCAGCAGCTTGAGCCACGAGCAGTACTTC	CASSLSHEQYF
TRBV7-9	TRBJ2-7	.	.	TGTGCCAGCAGCGTAGTTACAGGGAGCTCCTACGAGCAGTACTTC	CASSVVTGSSYEQYF
TRBV18	TRBJ2-5	TRBD2	.	TGTGCCAGCCACGGACTAGCAGAGACCCAGTACTTC	CASHGLAETQYF
TRBV5-5	TRBJ2-7	.	.	TGTGCCAGCAGACGCGGGACGGTTGCCCGCTACGAGCAGTACTTC	CASRRGTVARYEQYF
TRBV19	TRBJ1-6	TRBD1	.	TGTGCCAGTAGCCTGGGGGACAGCTTCTATAATTCACCCCTCCACTTT	CASSLGDSFYNSPLHF
TRBV5-1	TRBJ1-2	.	.	TGCGCCAGCAGCTTGGCTCAGGGCGGGGGCGGCTACACCTTC	CASSLAQGGGGYTF
TRBV5-1	TRBJ1-1	.	.	TGCGCCAGCAGCTCATGGTGGGGGGGCCAAGGTACTGAAGCTTTCTTT	CASSSWWGGQGTEAFF
TRBV28	TRBJ2-5	.	.	TGTGCCAGCTCACGGGGAGAAGAGACCCAGTACTTC	CASSRGEETQYF
TRBV29-1	TRBJ1-1	TRBD1	.	TGCAGCGTAGGGACAGGGGGCCCTGAAGCTTTCTTT	CSVGTGGPEAFF
TRBV7-9	TRBJ2-1	.	.	TGTGCCAGCAGCTTAGCTTTCACAGACAGCGGCGGGGACAATGAGCAGTTCTTC	CASSLAFTDSGGDNEQFF
TRBV28	TRBJ1-2	TRBD1	.	TGTGCCAGCAGTGGGACAGGGGCCTCCTATGGCTACACCTTC	CASSGTGASYGYTF
TRBV5-6	TRBJ2-1	.	once	TGTGCCAGCAGCTCAAGGGGAGGGACACACAATGAGCAGTTCTTC	CASSSRGGTHNEQFF
TRBV19	TRBJ1-2	TRBD1	.	TGTGCCAGTAGTATCGGACAGGGAGGGGGCTACACCTTC	CASSIGQGGGYTF
TRBV25-1	TRBJ1-2	.	few	TGTGCCAGCAGTGTGTATTATGGCTACACCTTC	CASSVYYGYTF
TRBV18	TRBJ1-5	TRBD1	.	TGTGCCAGCTCACCAGGACAGGGTGGAAGCAATCAGCCCCAGCATTTT	CASSPGQGGSNQPQHF
TRBV4-3	TRBJ1-1	TRBD1	.	TGCGCCAGCAGCCCCATTCCAGGGACAGGGGCGAACACTGAAGCTTTCTTT	CASSPIPGTGANTEAFF
TRBV7-8	TRBJ2-4	TRBD2	.	TGTGCCAGCAGCCCCCTAGCGGGGCTAGCCAAAAACATTCAGTACTTC	CASSPLAGLAKNIQYF
TRBV6-1	TRBJ1-3	.	once	TGTGCCAGCAGTGAAGCGCACTGGGGAGAGGCTGGAAACACCATATATTTT	CASSEAHWGEAGNTIYF
TRBV4-2	TRBJ2-2	TRBD2	.	TGTGCCAGCAGCCGGCAACCGACTAGCGGGGGGTCGAACACCGGGGAGCTGTTTTTT	CASSRQPTSGGSNTGELFF
TRBV6-6	TRBJ2-6	.	.	TGTGCCAGCAGGGCAGGGTCCGGGGCCAACGTCCTGACTTTC	CASRAGSGANVLTF
TRBV30	TRBJ1-3	.	.	TGTGCCTGGAGGATAACAGGGAGTAAGGGAAACACCATATATTTT	CAWRITGSKGNTIYF
TRBV6-5	TRBJ2-7	TRBD1	.	TGTGCCAGCAGTTACTCAGCAGGGGGCGGGTACGAGCAGTACTTC	CASSYSAGGGYEQYF
TRBV5-1	TRBJ2-2	.	.	TGCGCCAGCAGCTCCGACCCGGGGGGCTTGAACACCGGGGAGCTGTTTTTT	CASSSDPGGLNTGELFF
TRBV28	TRBJ1-2	.	.	TGTGCCAGCACCACAGCTGCGGCGGGCTATGGCTACACCTTC	CASTTAAAGYGYTF
TRBV2	TRBJ2-5	TRBD2	.	TGTGCCAGCGGGGGGGAGCTAGCGGGAGAACAAGAGACCCAGTACTTC	CASGGELAGEQETQYF
TRBV6-7	TRBJ1-1	.	.	TGTGCCAGCAACACACAGGGTAACACTGAAGCTTTCTTT	CASNTQGNTEAFF
TRBV19	TRBJ2-7	TRBD1	.	TGTGCCAGTAGTACCGGGACAGGGAGACACGAGCAGTACTTC	CASSTGTGRHEQYF
TRBV6-5	TRBJ1-4	.	once	TGTGCCAGCAGTTACGGCCAGATAAATGAAAAACTGTTTTTT	CASSYGQINEKLFF
TRBV6-5	TRBJ2-2	TRBD2	.	TGTGCCAGCAGGGAGCGGGGAGACACCGGGGAGCTGTTTTTT	CASRERGDTGELFF
TRBV30	TRBJ1-4	.	.	TGTGCCTGGGAAACCCGGGATTTTAATGAAAAACTGTTTTTT	CAWETRDFNEKLFF
TRBV7-2	TRBJ2-1	.	.	TGTGCCAGCAGCTTAGATAGGACTTTAAATTACAATGAGCAGTTCTTC	CASSLDRTLNYNEQFF
TRBV11-3	TRBJ2-3	.	.	TGTGCCAGCAGCCCCGGGGGTTGGAGTTCGTCAGATACGCAGTATTTT	CASSPGGWSSSDTQYF
TRBV5-5	TRBJ2-3	TRBD1	.	TGTGCCAGCAGCACGGCCGGGACAGGGGGAGGGGCGCAGTATTTT	CASSTAGTGGGAQYF
TRBV18	TRBJ1-1	TRBD1	.	TGTGCCAGCTCACCGGGACAGGGGACTGAAGCTTTCTTT	CASSPGQGTEAFF
TRBV7-6	TRBJ1-1	.	.	TGTGCCAGCAGCTTAGCGATAGGGGACACTGAAGCTTTCTTT	CASSLAIGDTEAFF
TRBV6-5	TRBJ1-2	.	.	TGTGCCAGCATCATGAATCGGGGGATCTATGGCTACACCTTC	CASIMNRGIYGYTF
TRBV6-5	TRBJ2-1	TRBD1	.	TGTGCCAGCAGAACCGGGACAGGGGCCAATGAGCAGTTCTTC	CASRTGTGANEQFF
TRBV7-2	TRBJ2-2	TRBD2	.	TGTGCCAGCAGCTCAAGACTAGCGGGGATGAACACCGGGGAGCTGTTTTTT	CASSSRLAGMNTGELFF
TRBV27	TRBJ2-3	TRBD2	once	TGTGCCAGCAGTCTTAGCGGGGGGGCCTTTCTGACAGATACGCAGTATTTT	CASSLSGGAFLTDTQYF
TRBV27	TRBJ2-2	.	.	TGTGCCAGCAGTTTCTCATGGCCAAGCGGGGGGGAGCTGTTTTTT	CASSFSWPSGGELFF
TRBV4-1	TRBJ1-2	TRBD1	.	TGCGCCAGCAGCCAAGATTCAAACAGGGGAGACTATGGCTACACCTTC	CASSQDSNRGDYGYTF
TRBV15	TRBJ1-5	.	.	TGTGCCACCAGCAGCGGTGGTGGCAATCAGCCCCAGCATTTT	CATSSGGGNQPQHF
TRBV27	TRBJ2-1	.	.	TGTGCCAGCAGTCAACGCTACGGACACGACTACAATGAGCAGTTCTTC	CASSQRYGHDYNEQFF
TRBV7-8	TRBJ1-5	.	.	TGTGCCAGCAGCCACTTCAATCAGCCCCAGCATTTT	CASSHFNQPQHF
TRBV19	TRBJ2-1	TRBD2	.	TGTGCCAGTCCTCGCCTAGCGGGGATGGATGAGCAGTTCTTC	CASPRLAGMDEQFF
TRBV2	TRBJ2-1	.	.	TGTGCCAGCGGTTCACGGGGTTCGTACAATGAGCAGTTCTTC	CASGSRGSYNEQFF
TRBV5-1	TRBJ1-1	.	.	TGCGCCAGCAGCTCCGCGGGGCCGCAGAACACTGAAGCTTTCTTT	CASSSAGPQNTEAFF
TRBV6-5	TRBJ2-2	.	.	TGTGCCAGCAGTTGGGCGGGGTTGAACACCGGGGAGCTGTTTTTT	CASSWAGLNTGELFF
TRBV13	TRBJ1-2	.	.	TGTGCCAGCAGCACCACCCACCGGGACACAAACTCCTATGGCTACACCTTC	CASSTTHRDTNSYGYTF
TRBV7-2	TRBJ1-1	.	.	TGTGCCAGCAGCCACGGACTGCAAATGAACACTGAAGCTTTCTTT	CASSHGLQMNTEAFF
TRBV5-6	TRBJ1-5	TRBD1	once	TGTGCCAGCAGCCGAGGGACAGGCAGCAATCAGCCCCAGCATTTT	CASSRGTGSNQPQHF
TRBV6-6	TRBJ1-5	.	.	TGTGCCAGCAGCTACCCCCACAGGGATCAGCCCCAGCATTTT	CASSYPHRDQPQHF